In its sample, the clone carrying this T cell receptor beta chain was seen many times. Its antigen is not known. Making TCR cDNA involved 5'RACE template switching, which added UMIs and a universal primer site. Using its own MiXCR run on the 5' RACE reads, TCRdb lists one record per CDR3 protein. The sample has about 260,000 distinct CDR3 sequences; about 5% are singletons. The data are from a study of T cells after yellow fever vaccination. As for the study in general: For low cell numbers, libraries were made with SMART-Seq v4 Ultra Low Input.

Regarding the study as a whole: Repertoires obtained by FACS sorting could include abundant clonotypes that entered as contaminants from the bulk population.

V lost 5 bases and J lost 7; bases outside the gene matches: 8. The CDR3 is 14 residues long. The receptor comes from a man between 18 and 35 years old who received the YFV17D yellow fever vaccine. The chain recombines TRBV12-3 or TRBV12-4 with TRBJ2-3, with TRBD2 matching over 8 bases. The source was CD4+ T cells sorted from PBMCs, collected on the day of the yellow fever booster vaccination. The CDR3 DNA sequence: TGTGCCAGCAGTCCCCGGACTAGCCGGAATACGCAGTATTTT. Translating it yields CASSPRTSRNTQYF.